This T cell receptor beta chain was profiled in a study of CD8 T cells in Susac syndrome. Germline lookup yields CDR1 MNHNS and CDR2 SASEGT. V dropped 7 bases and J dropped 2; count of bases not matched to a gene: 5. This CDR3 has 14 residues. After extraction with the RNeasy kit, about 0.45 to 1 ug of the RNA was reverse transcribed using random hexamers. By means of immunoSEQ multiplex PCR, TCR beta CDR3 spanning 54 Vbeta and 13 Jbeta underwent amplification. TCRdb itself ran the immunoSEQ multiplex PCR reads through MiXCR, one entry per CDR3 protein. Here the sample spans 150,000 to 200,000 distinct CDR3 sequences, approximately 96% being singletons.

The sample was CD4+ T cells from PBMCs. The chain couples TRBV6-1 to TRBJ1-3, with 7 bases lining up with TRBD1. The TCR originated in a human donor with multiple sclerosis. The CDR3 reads CASTTTGTGNTIYF. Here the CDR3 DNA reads TGTGCCAGCACTACGACAGGGACTGGAAACACCATATATTTT.